The 28 T cell receptor beta chains below come from one sample, sequenced in a study of regulatory T cells in long-lasting Graves disease. With iRepertoire HTBI primers and Arm-PCR of CDR3 regions, TCR beta libraries were built. One entry per CDR3 protein results from TCRdb running MiXCR on the multiplex PCR reads. The sample shows roughly 520,000 distinct CDR3 sequences, around 12% of them seen only once. Stated time point: newly diagnosed GD, antithyroid drugs for less than 3 months. After RNA was extracted from PBMCs, the TCR library was made from it. The data also belong to a second study, concerning T cells in Graves' hyperthyroidism and ophthalmopathy.

The material was peripheral blood mononuclear cells (PBMCs), obtained at new diagnosis, from a patient treated with antithyroid drugs. These receptors came from a woman aged 30 to 39 with Graves disease.

This clonotype was seen at least ten times. This chain links TRBV7-2 with TRBJ1-4, with D possibly matching TRBD1 (5 bases). Germline V gene sequence: CDR1 SGHTA, CDR2 FQGNSA. The CDR3 totals 15 residues. The germline V and J ends were trimmed by 1 base and 7 bases, with 13 bases remaining between them. In DNA, the CDR3 is TGTGCCAGCAGCTTAGGGGGGGTTAGAGGTGAAAAACTGTTTTTT. This gives the protein CASSLGGVRGEKLFF.

This clonotype was counted at least ten times. This sequence joins TRBV5-1 and TRBJ2-2; D possibly corresponds to TRBD2 (6 bases). The CDR3 is 14 amino acids. Per the germline V gene, CDR1 is SGHRS and CDR2 is YFSETQ. V was clipped by 7 bases and J by 7 bases, with 17 bases between them. CDR3 DNA sequence: TGCGCCAGCTCCTCCTTCGGGGGTAGCGGGGAGCTGTTTTTT. Its protein is CASSSFGGSGELFF.

This clonotype was seen repeatedly, ten times or more. V gene TRBV20-1 combines with J gene TRBJ1-2; possibly TRBD1 for D (5 bases). CDR1 and CDR2 from the germline V gene are DFQATT and SNEGSKA (reference sequence). This CDR3 has 15 residues. The V end was cut by 6 bases, the J end by 2 bases, with 19 bases between. The CDR3 DNA reads as TGCAGTGCAGGAGACTTCGGGACCGAGAACTATGGCTACACCTTC. Its translation is CSAGDFGTENYGYTF.

The rearrangement joins TRBV27 to TRBJ2-1; possibly TRBD2 for D (6 bases). V lost 5 bases, J lost 10 bases, and 18 bases lay in between. The germline V gene encodes CDR1 MNHEY and CDR2 SMNVEV (reference sequence). The CDR3 has 14 residues. Written as DNA, the CDR3 is TGTGCCAGCAGTCCCGGGGGTCCCCTTAGGGAGCAGTTCTTC. This translates into CASSPGGPLREQFF.

The V and J genes are TRBV9 and TRBJ1-4, with unresolved D. Trimming cost V 3 bases and J 3 bases, with 12 bases left between them. Germline loops: CDR1 SGDLS, CDR2 YYNGEE. This CDR3 is 15 amino acids long. The CDR3 nucleotides read TGTGCCAGCAGCGCAGCCCCTTCGGCTAATGAAAAACTGTTTTTT. Its protein is CASSAAPSANEKLFF.

This clonotype has a count of ten or more. This rearrangement joins TRBV11-2 to TRBJ2-1, with 7 positions matching TRBD2. V shed 2 bases and J 3 bases; nucleotides not matched to a gene: 7. The CDR3 totals 16 residues. Looked up from germline, CDR1 is SGHAT and CDR2 is FQNNGV. The CDR3 DNA sequence: TGTGCCAGCAGCTTAAGGGAGGGAGTGCGCTACAATGAGCAGTTCTTC. Protein product: CASSLREGVRYNEQFF. Using reference TRBV11-2 and TRBJ2-1 for the parts outside the CDR3, the full variable domain is EAGVAQSPRYKIIEKRQSVAFWCNPISGHATLYWYQQILGQGPKLLIQFQNNGVVDDSQLPKDRFSAERLKGVDSTLKIQPAKLEDSAVYLCASSLREGVRYNEQFFGPGTRLTVL.

This rearrangement joins TRBV6-2 or TRBV6-3 to TRBJ2-2; no clear D. The CDR3 spans 12 residues. CDR1 and CDR2 (germline): MNHEY, SVGEGT. Trimming removed 5 bases from V and 13 bases from J, with 14 bases in between. CDR3 loop: CASSQSPQGLFF. The CDR3 DNA is TGTGCCAGCAGTCAGTCACCCCAAGGGCTGTTTTTT.

V gene TRBV6-2 or TRBV6-3 combines with J gene TRBJ2-1; D is perhaps TRBD2 (5 bases). This CDR3 has 13 amino acids. CDR1 is MNHEY, CDR2 SVGEGT, per germline. V was cut by 5 bases and J by 8 bases, with 13 bases left in between. CDR3 loop: CASSTRKIDEQFF. The CDR3 nucleotides read TGTGCCAGCAGTACTAGGAAAATCGATGAGCAGTTCTTC.

Many counts were recorded for this clonotype. The chain has TRBV6-2 or TRBV6-3 and TRBJ2-7, with 11 bases identical to TRBD2. V was clipped by 5 bases and J by 7 bases; unmatched bases: 10. The germline V gene has CDR1 MNHEY and CDR2 SVGEGT. This CDR3 spans 15 amino acids. The DNA for the CDR3 is TGTGCCAGCAGTGAAGCAACTAGCGGGAGAATGGAGCAGTACTTC. This translates into CASSEATSGRMEQYF.

The chain carries TRBV6-5 and TRBJ1-1; D possibly corresponds to TRBD1 (6 bases). Trimming cost V 2 bases and J 0 bases, with 19 bases left between them. Germline V gene lookup returns CDR1 MNHEY and CDR2 SVGAGI. The CDR3 sequence is 18 residues long. CDR3 nucleotides: TGTGCCAGCAGTTACGGTCACGGGGGGCCCCTTATGAACACTGAAGCTTTCTTT. Protein: CASSYGHGGPLMNTEAFF.

This clonotype was detected only a few times. The chain joins TRBV20-1 to TRBJ2-1; 9 nucleotides align to TRBD1. The J segment lost 4 bases and the V segment lost 0 bases, leaving 1 base of the junction unmatched. This CDR3 is 14 amino acids long. The germline CDR1 and CDR2 sequences are DFQATT and SNEGSKA (reference sequence). The CDR3 here is CSARDGTGYNEQFF. The CDR3 coding sequence is TGCAGTGCTAGAGACGGGACAGGGTACAATGAGCAGTTCTTC.

For this clonotype: Possible read error: a much larger clone is one base away. The rearrangement joins TRBV27 to TRBJ2-7; D perhaps matches TRBD2 (6 bases). V was shortened by 0 bases and J by 3 bases, with 12 bases between the two germline ends. Germline CDR1 MNHEY, CDR2 SMNVEV (reference sequence). The CDR3 is made up of 15 amino acids. Written as DNA, the CDR3 is TGTGCCAGCAGTTTATCGACGGGGGTCGGCTACGAGCAGTACTTC. Translating gives CASSLSTGVGYEQYF.

This clonotype appeared many times. J is TRBJ2-1 and V is TRBV12-3 or TRBV12-4; 11 nucleotides match TRBD2. With V trimmed by 5 bases and J by 4 bases, 1 base remained unmatched. The CDR3 has 14 residues. CDR3 region: CASSGTSGYNEQFF. DNA for the CDR3: TGTGCCAGCAGTGGGACTAGCGGTTACAATGAGCAGTTCTTC.

This clonotype was observed many times. The chain recombines TRBV2 with TRBJ2-7, with TRBD2 identical over 10 bases. The ends lost 3 bases at V and 5 bases at J; junction bases unmatched: 10. CDR3 size: 16 residues. From germline, CDR1 is SNHLY and CDR2 FYNNEI. The DNA for the CDR3 is TGTGCCAGCAGTGATCGCCCGGGACTAGCGACACACGAGCAGTACTTC. Translation: CASSDRPGLATHEQYF.

The rearrangement joins TRBV12-3 or TRBV12-4 to TRBJ1-4; 9 nucleotides align to TRBD1. V lost 4 bases, J lost 7 bases, and 10 bases stayed unmatched. The CDR3 has 16 residues. The CDR3 here is CASSSQGTGLSEKLFF. As DNA, the CDR3 is TGTGCCAGCAGTTCCCAGGGGACAGGGCTGAGTGAAAAACTGTTTTTT.

This clonotype has at least ten counts. The V gene is TRBV11-2, the J gene TRBJ2-1; D is unresolved. Between the trimmed V and J ends, which lost 6 bases and 2 bases, there was a span of 8 bases. Germline V gene sequence: CDR1 SGHAT, CDR2 FQNNGV. CDR3 length: 13 residues. CDR3 loop: CASSFTAYNEQFF. CDR3 nucleotides: TGTGCCAGCAGTTTTACCGCCTACAATGAGCAGTTCTTC.

This clonotype was counted ten times or more. The rearrangement uses TRBV11-1 and TRBJ1-5; 8 bases fit TRBD1. The junction had 6 bases not matched to a gene; V was cut back by 5 bases and J by 3 bases. The CDR3 length is 15 residues. CDR1 SGHAT and CDR2 FQDESV come from the germline V gene (reference sequence). The CDR3 here is CASSAGQGVNQPQHF. DNA for the CDR3: TGTGCCAGCAGCGCCGGACAGGGAGTCAATCAGCCCCAGCATTTT.

In regard to this clonotype: The conserved phenylalanine or tryptophan is not found at the CDR3 terminus, so this likely reflects a read error. This chain links TRBV6-9 with TRBJ1-1, with unresolved D. V was cut by 3 bases and J by 4 bases, with 12 bases left in between. CDR1 and CDR2 (germline): MNHGY, SVAAGI. The length of the CDR3 is 14 residues. CDR3 sequence reads: CASSYDRASTEAFL. In DNA form, the CDR3 reads TGTGCCAGCAGTTACGACCGGGCGTCCACTGAAGCTTTCCTT.

The chain joins TRBV4-1 to TRBJ1-2, with 8 bases lining up with TRBD1. This CDR3 region has 14 residues. CDR1 is MGHRA and CDR2 is YSYEKL in the germline V gene. Trimming at V came to 4 bases and at J to 6 bases, leaving 7 bases not matched to a gene. The CDR3 DNA sequence: TGCGCCAGCAGCCCAACGGACAGGGAAAATGGCTACACCTTC. Amino acids: CASSPTDRENGYTF.

In its sample, this clonotype was seen many times. The chain combines TRBV20-1 with TRBJ1-1; a weak D match, TRBD1 (5 bases). The CDR3 loop spans 11 amino acids. Trimming took 7 bases from V and 2 from J, leaving 8 bases between them. Looked up from germline, CDR1 is DFQATT and CDR2 is SNEGSKA (reference sequence). CDR3 sequence reads: CSGQSNTEAFF. The CDR3, as DNA: TGCAGTGGACAGTCAAACACTGAAGCTTTCTTT.

The V gene is TRBV12-3 or TRBV12-4, the J gene TRBJ1-5, with TRBD1 matching 10 bases. The CDR3 extends over 16 amino acids. Trimming at V came to 2 bases and at J to 5 bases, leaving 6 bases not matched to a gene. The CDR3 DNA reads TGTGCCAGCAGTTTAAGGGACAGGGGAGTTGATCAGCCCCAGCATTTT. Translation: CASSLRDRGVDQPQHF.

This clonotype was recorded at least ten times. V gene TRBV2 combines with J gene TRBJ1-5; D remains ambiguous. This CDR3 has 14 residues. CDR1 and CDR2 (germline): SNHLY, FYNNEI. Trimming took 3 bases from V and 0 from J, leaving 6 bases between them. The CDR3 region has the DNA TGTGCCAGCAGTGACCTGAGTAGCAATCAGCCCCAGCATTTT. Translated, it gives CASSDLSSNQPQHF.

Only one count was recorded for this clonotype. Germline is not matched at one junction end, which may reflect a read error. The rearrangement uses TRBV2 and TRBJ1-2, with TRBD1 matching 9 bases. CDR3 size: 15 residues. Germline-derived CDR1 and CDR2 are SNHLY and FYNNEI. The CDR3 region is CTSGGPGTGRQGYTF. CDR3 in DNA: TGTACCAGCGGAGGTCCCGGGACAGGGCGGCAAGGCTACACCTTC.

This clonotype has at least ten counts. The chain links TRBV20-1 to TRBJ2-5, with 11 positions matching TRBD1. Trimming took 7 bases from V and 1 from J; bases not matched to a gene: 2. The V gene's germline CDR1 is DFQATT and CDR2 SNEGSKA (reference sequence). This CDR3 has 13 amino acids. This CDR3 is CSGDRGVQETQYF. Here the CDR3 DNA reads TGCAGTGGGGACAGGGGGGTCCAAGAGACCCAGTACTTC.

This clonotype was counted many times. This sequence joins TRBV28 and TRBJ2-3; 15 bases line up with TRBD2. The CDR3 contains 17 residues. Germline CDR1 and CDR2: MDHEN and SYDVKM. After removal of 2 bases from V and 3 bases from J, the junction contained 3 bases not matched to a gene. The CDR3 sequence is CASSLGLAGGHTDTQYF. The DNA for the CDR3 is TGTGCCAGCAGTTTAGGACTAGCGGGAGGGCATACAGATACGCAGTATTTT.

This clonotype was seen many times. The chain has TRBV7-2 and TRBJ2-7; TRBD2 matches 7 bases. This CDR3 is 18 amino acids long. V dropped 4 bases and J dropped 1; count of bases not matched to a gene: 16. Germline CDR1 reads SGHTA; CDR2 reads FQGNSA. CDR3 sequence reads: CASSSAYRSAGLSYEQYF. The CDR3 nucleotides are TGTGCCAGCAGCTCCGCCTATCGGTCAGCGGGACTATCCTACGAGCAGTACTTC. Together with reference TRBV7-2 and TRBJ2-7, the CDR3 gives the full variable domain: GAGVSQSPSNKVTEKGKDVELRCDPISGHTALYWYRQSLGQGLEFLIYFQGNSAPDKSGLPSDRFSAERTGGSVSTLTIQRTQQEDSAVYLCASSSAYRSAGLSYEQYFGPGTRLTVT.

The table lists this clonotype with a few counts. The chain uses TRBV29-1 and TRBJ1-2, with D unclear. CDR1 and CDR2 from the germline V gene are SQVTM and ANQGSEA. The CDR3 loop spans 12 amino acids. V was clipped by 3 bases and J by 5 bases, with 10 bases between them. The CDR3 sequence: CSVDATEYGYTF. The DNA of the CDR3 is TGCAGCGTTGATGCCACGGAGTATGGCTACACCTTC.

The DNA for the CDR3 is TGTGCCAGCAGCACGACAGCGAGGAGCACAGATACGCAGTATTTT. Residues: CASSTTARSTDTQYF. This chain links TRBV7-9 with TRBJ2-3, with D maybe TRBD1 (5 bases). From germline, CDR1 is SEHNR and CDR2 FQNEAQ (reference sequence). The V and J ends lost 5 bases and 0 bases respectively, with 12 bases between them. The CDR3 runs 15 residues.